This T cell receptor (beta chain) originates from a study of radiation and T cells in renal cell carcinoma. Study results and caveats: Without pretreatment biopsies, baseline tumor clonotype presence was undetermined. From baseline, blood top tumor clonotypes peaked at 2 weeks post-radiation.

This CDR3 spans 14 amino acids. V lost 1 base, J lost 8 bases, and 5 bases stayed unmatched. The germline gives CDR1 LGHNA, CDR2 YSLEER. Produced via immunoSEQ multiplex PCR; TCRdb's table is partial and in-frame only. This repertoire shows 60,000 to 95,000 clones, 75% to 90% found once; its top ten account for more than 2%. About this clone itself: Its antigen remains unidentified.

Described time point: blood 4 weeks post-SBRT, at nephrectomy. As to treatment: 15 Gy SBRT to primary tumor, nephrectomy 4 weeks later. Nephrectomy followed 15 Gy stereotactic body radiation by 4 weeks. The patient's renal cell carcinoma had clear cell pathology. The sample consisted of blood, taken from a patient whose treatment included radiotherapy and nephrectomy. The chain uses TRBV4-3 and TRBJ1-2; TRBD1 aligns across 9 bases. The TCR originated in a woman in her sixties with renal cell carcinoma. CDR3 bases: TGCGCCAGCAGCCAAGGGACAGGGGATCGGGGCTACACCTTC. Protein: CASSQGTGDRGYTF.